Listed here are 22 T cell receptor beta chains from one sample, sequenced in a study of blood T cells in healthy people across ages. Combining a sample-barcoded 5' primer with a J-beta primer mix, a second PCR ran for about 6 to 11 cycles. One entry per CDR3 protein, called by TCRdb with MiXCR from the 5' RACE reads. There are hundreds of thousands of distinct CDR3 sequences in the sample; around 31% occur only once, and around a sixth lies in the top ten. Material for sequencing was blood. The receptors shown here come from a woman of 80 years or more in good health.

This clonotype turned up a few times. The chain employs TRBV7-2 and TRBJ1-6; D call uncertain. Between the trimmed V and J ends, which lost 1 base and 9 bases, there was a span of 10 bases. This CDR3 has 14 amino acids. Germline V gives CDR1 SGHTA, CDR2 FQGNSA. The CDR3 protein is CASSLGGFGSPLHF. The CDR3 nucleotides read TGTGCCAGCAGCTTAGGAGGTTTTGGTTCACCCCTCCACTTT.

This clonotype was counted at least ten times. The rearrangement links TRBV7-2 to TRBJ2-7; D is possibly TRBD1 (5 bases). CDR1 SGHTA and CDR2 FQGNSA come from the germline V gene. There are 14 residues in the CDR3. V lost 1 base to trimming and J lost 3 bases, with 10 bases between them. CDR3 region: CASSLVPGNYEQYF. In DNA, the CDR3 is TGTGCCAGCAGCTTAGTCCCAGGGAACTACGAGCAGTACTTC.

This clonotype was picked up many times. The V gene is TRBV11-2, the J gene TRBJ2-1; D might be TRBD1 or TRBD2, each matching 5 bases. V was pared by 0 bases and J by 12 bases, with 12 bases between. Germline V CDR1 and CDR2: SGHAT, FQNNGV. The CDR3 runs to 13 residues. The CDR3 loop reads CASSLEPGTGQFF. Written as DNA, the CDR3 is TGTGCCAGCAGCTTAGAGCCGGGGACGGGGCAGTTCTTC. Filled out from reference TRBV11-2 and TRBJ2-1, the complete variable domain reads EAGVAQSPRYKIIEKRQSVAFWCNPISGHATLYWYQQILGQGPKLLIQFQNNGVVDDSQLPKDRFSAERLKGVDSTLKIQPAKLEDSAVYLCASSLEPGTGQFFGPGTRLTVL.

The chain couples TRBV4-1 to TRBJ2-7; TRBD2 agrees at 8 bases. The CDR3 is made up of 16 amino acids. The germline V gene encodes CDR1 MGHRA and CDR2 YSYEKL. V lost 5 bases and J lost 0; bases outside the gene matches: 9. As DNA, the CDR3 is TGCGCCAGCAGCACCCGGGGGGGTTTAAGCTCCTACGAGCAGTACTTC. Protein product: CASSTRGGLSSYEQYF.

Many counts were recorded for this clonotype. This may arise from a read error, as a much more abundant clone is one base away. The gene calls are TRBV4-2 and TRBJ2-5; 9 bases line up with TRBD2. CDR1 is LGHNA, CDR2 YNFKEQ, per germline. The CDR3 consists of 17 residues. Unmatched junction bases numbered 16, after V lost 0 bases and J lost 11 bases. CDR3 bases: TGTGCCAGCAGCCAAGATTGGAGTAGCGGGGGCACCAATGAGCAGTACTTC. Its protein product is CASSQDWSSGGTNEQYF.

There are many counts of this clonotype. This rearrangement joins TRBV4-2 to TRBJ2-1, with TRBD2 matching 8 bases. The V gene's germline CDR1 is LGHNA and CDR2 YNFKEQ. V shed 3 bases and J 4 bases; nucleotides not matched to a gene: 8. The CDR3 loop spans 16 amino acids. DNA for the CDR3: TGTGCCAGCAGCCAGGGGTCGGGGGGGCTATACAATGAGCAGTTCTTC. Translation gives CASSQGSGGLYNEQFF.

This clonotype was observed a few times. A read error is possible here, since a much larger clone lies one base away. The chain recombines TRBV27 with TRBJ2-4; 10 bases fit TRBD1. Per the germline V gene, CDR1 is MNHEY and CDR2 is SMNVEV (reference sequence). J gave up 13 bases and V 8 bases, and 11 bases lay outside the gene matches. The CDR3 spans 13 residues. DNA for the CDR3: TGTGCCAGCCGGGACAGGGGAAGGGGCGGGCAGTACTTC. Translating it yields CASRDRGRGGQYF.

This clonotype showed up just a few times. The CDR3 DNA reads as TGTGCCAGCAGCTTAGCCAACGGGGGAACCTACGAGCAGTACTTC. This translates into CASSLANGGTYEQYF. The rearrangement uses TRBV7-6 and TRBJ2-7; a weak D match, TRBD2 (6 bases). The CDR3 runs 15 residues. V dropped 0 bases and J dropped 2 bases, with 11 bases sitting between them. Germline CDR1 and CDR2: SGHVS and FNYEAQ.

This clonotype has ten or more counts. This chain links TRBV12-3 or TRBV12-4 with TRBJ2-5; 10 bases fit TRBD2. CDR3 size: 17 residues. V trimming: 1 base; J trimming: 5 bases; junction bases outside the gene matches: 10. The CDR3 DNA reads TGTGCCAGCAGTTTAGTGCGAGCGGGGGGGCCGAGGGAGACCCAGTACTTC. It codes for CASSLVRAGGPRETQYF.

Concerning this clonotype: The final CDR3 position lacks the conserved phenylalanine or tryptophan, pointing to a likely read error. The V gene is TRBV12-3 or TRBV12-4, the J gene TRBJ2-1, with 8 bases that match TRBD1. The CDR3 has 14 amino acids. In DNA form, the CDR3 reads TGTGTCAGCACCCACAGGGGGGTTTACAATGAGCAGTTCTTG. This sequence encodes CVSTHRGVYNEQFL.

The gene calls are TRBV4-3 and TRBJ2-2, with D perhaps matching TRBD2 (5 bases). Germline V CDR1 and CDR2: LGHNA, YSLEER. The CDR3 length is 14 residues. V dropped 1 base and J dropped 9 bases, with 12 bases sitting between them. This CDR3 is CASSQGLSHRELFF. In DNA form, the CDR3 reads TGCGCCAGCAGCCAAGGACTATCCCACCGGGAGCTGTTTTTT.

The rearrangement joins TRBV20-1 to TRBJ2-7; D ambiguous. This CDR3 is built from 14 residues. V was trimmed by 0 bases and J by 0 bases, leaving 9 bases between them. In germline, CDR1 is DFQATT, CDR2 SNEGSKA (reference sequence). This chain's CDR3 is CSARDRPTSYEQYF. The CDR3 nucleotides read TGCAGTGCTAGAGATAGACCCACCTCCTACGAGCAGTACTTC.

The chain employs TRBV11-1 and TRBJ2-3; D is perhaps TRBD2 (5 bases). The CDR3 loop spans 14 amino acids. Germline V gene sequence: CDR1 SGHAT, CDR2 FQDESV (reference sequence). V lost 5 bases and J lost 6, with 15 bases in between. The CDR3 reads CASSPLIGGDTQYF. The CDR3 DNA follows: TGTGCCAGCAGCCCCCTGATCGGCGGGGATACGCAGTATTTT.

The sample holds a few counts of this clonotype. The chain carries TRBV27 and TRBJ1-2; TRBD1 is a possible D gene (6 bases). Germline V gene data show CDR1 as MNHEY and CDR2 as SMNVEV (reference sequence). There are 13 residues in the CDR3. V lost 8 bases, J lost 8 bases, and 18 bases lay in between. The chain's CDR3 is CASAKGGGLGYTF. In DNA, the CDR3 is TGTGCCAGCGCAAAGGGGGGTGGATTGGGCTACACCTTC.

Concerning this clonotype: A read error may produce the germline difference seen at one junction end. The genes are TRBV20-1 and TRBJ2-7; TRBD1 aligns across 10 bases. CDR3 length: 14 amino acids. Germline V gene sequence: CDR1 DFQATT, CDR2 SNEGSKA (reference sequence). CDR3 in DNA: TGCAATGCTGCCGACAGGGGGCGGCTCTACGAGCAGTACTTC. As protein: CNAADRGRLYEQYF.

This clonotype was seen at least ten times. The genes are TRBV20-1 and TRBJ2-7, with 14 bases matching TRBD2. Germline values: CDR1 DFQATT, CDR2 SNEGSKA (reference sequence). With V trimmed by 6 bases and J by 2 bases, 12 bases remained unmatched. The CDR3 has 17 amino acids. The CDR3 loop reads CSALGTSGGTSPYEQYF. The CDR3 DNA sequence: TGCAGTGCCCTAGGGACTAGCGGGGGTACTTCCCCCTACGAGCAGTACTTC.

This chain joins TRBV5-1 and TRBJ1-1; D is possibly TRBD1 (6 bases). The V gene lost 4 bases and the J gene lost 0 bases, with 13 bases spanning the gap. CDR1 and CDR2 from the germline V gene are SGHRS and YFSETQ. This CDR3 region has 15 residues. CDR3 in DNA: TGCGCCAGCAGCACCCGGGGACAAGTGAACACTGAAGCTTTCTTT. This encodes CASSTRGQVNTEAFF.

There are many counts of this clonotype. The gene calls are TRBV9 and TRBJ2-3; tentatively, D is TRBD2 (7 bases). Trimming took 2 bases from V and 4 from J, leaving 11 bases between them. Germline CDR1 and CDR2: SGDLS and YYNGEE. This CDR3 comprises 14 residues. The CDR3 loop reads CASSVVGGPDTQYF. The CDR3 DNA is TGTGCCAGCAGCGTTGTGGGGGGGCCAGATACGCAGTATTTT.

Ten or more counts support this clonotype. The chain recombines TRBV5-8 with TRBJ2-7, with D uncertain. Deletions cut 5 bases from V and 2 bases from J, with 11 bases between. The CDR3 consists of 13 residues. Germline values: CDR1 SGHTS, CDR2 YDEGEE. DNA for the CDR3: TGTGCCAGCAGGCTGGCAGGCACCTACGAGCAGTACTTC. Protein product: CASRLAGTYEQYF.

This clonotype was observed many times. At one end the junction does not follow the germline gene, possibly because of a read error. J is TRBJ1-5 and V is TRBV4-2; a possible D gene is TRBD1 (5 bases). This CDR3 region has 12 residues. Germline V gives CDR1 LGHNA, CDR2 YNFKEQ. CDR3 amino acids: CASSQAGGPQHF. DNA of the CDR3: TGTGCCAGCAGTCAAGCCGGGGGGCCCCAGCATTTT.

The sample holds many counts of this clonotype. CDR3 DNA sequence: TGCGCCAGCGGCCACGGACAGACCTACAATGAGCAGTTCTTC. Translated, it gives CASGHGQTYNEQFF. The chain recombines TRBV5-1 with TRBJ2-1; tentative D call: TRBD1 (6 bases). The CDR3 totals 14 residues. Trimming stripped 7 bases from V and 2 bases from J, with 13 bases between. Per germline, CDR1 SGHRS and CDR2 YFSETQ. The full variable domain, completed using reference TRBV5-1 and TRBJ2-1, is KAGVTQTPRYLIKTRGQQVTLSCSPISGHRSVSWYQQTPGQGLQFLFEYFSETQRNKGNFPGRFSGRQFSNSRSEMNVSTLELGDSALYLCASGHGQTYNEQFFGPGTRLTVL.

This clonotype was seen many times. The chain combines TRBV5-1 with TRBJ2-7, with 8 bases fitting TRBD2. J was trimmed by 6 bases and V by 7 bases; bases with no gene match: 12. CDR1 is SGHRS, CDR2 YFSETQ, per germline. This CDR3 comprises 14 residues. The CDR3 bases are TGCGCCAGCGGGGAACCGGGACTAGTATCCGAGCAGTACTTC. Amino acid sequence: CASGEPGLVSEQYF.